One sample yielded the 22 T cell receptor beta chains listed below, sequenced in a study of blood T cell repertoires in COVID-19 (TCRdb year 2020). The library relied on the immunoSEQ multiplex PCR assay. TCRdb carries this immuneACCESS record with in-frame sequences only. Its versions omit some clonotypes, under half of them owing to an unresolved V gene in the studies checked, with the rest unexplained. In this sample the table shows 25,000 to 35,000 clones, roughly nine tenths of which occur a single time. Of the sample, over 8% falls within the top ten clones. The specimen was peripheral blood. The receptors originated from a human donor with active COVID-19. The donor label of this sample is uncertain.

This clone was counted only a few times. V and J are TRBV27 and TRBJ2-7, with TRBD2 as a possible D gene (5 bases). Per germline, CDR1 MNHEY and CDR2 SMNVEV (reference sequence). This CDR3 region has 13 residues. V was cut by 4 bases and J by 2 bases, with 9 bases left in between. The CDR3 DNA is TGTGCCAGCAGTTCAGACTACCCCTACGAGCAGTACTTC. Translating gives CASSSDYPYEQYF.

The V gene is TRBV7-2, the J gene TRBJ2-1; 11 bases match TRBD2. After removal of 5 bases from V and 4 bases from J, the junction contained 4 bases not matched to a gene. Germline loops: CDR1 SGHTA, CDR2 FQGNSA. The CDR3 is 15 amino acids. DNA of the CDR3: TGTGCCAGCAGCGGGCCTAGCGGGAGGTACAATGAGCAGTTCTTC. This encodes CASSGPSGRYNEQFF. The variable domain in full, with the rest retrieved from reference TRBV7-2 and TRBJ2-1, is GAGVSQSPSNKVTEKGKDVELRCDPISGHTALYWYRQSLGQGLEFLIYFQGNSAPDKSGLPSDRFSAERTGGSVSTLTIQRTQQEDSAVYLCASSGPSGRYNEQFFGPGTRLTVL.

This clone was seen only once. This chain connects TRBV7-2 to TRBJ2-7; 7 positions agree with TRBD2. There are 15 residues in the CDR3. The junction had 4 bases not matched to a gene; V was cut back by 1 base and J by 1 base. The germline CDR1 and CDR2 sequences are SGHTA and FQGNSA. The CDR3: CASSLVAAGSYEQYF. DNA for the CDR3: TGTGCCAGCAGCTTAGTTGCAGCGGGGTCCTACGAGCAGTACTTC.

This rearrangement joins TRBV12-3 or TRBV12-4 to TRBJ1-2; the D gene is possibly TRBD1 (5 bases). This CDR3 region has 12 residues. Trimming left V 4 bases short and J 8 bases short, with 11 bases between. CDR3 coding DNA: TGTGCCAGCAGTTCCGGGACTCCGGGCTACACCTTC. This sequence encodes CASSSGTPGYTF.

The V and J genes are TRBV29-1 and TRBJ2-1; tentatively, D is TRBD1 (6 bases). CDR3 length: 14 residues. Germline CDR1 SQVTM, CDR2 ANQGSEA. Trimming removed 2 bases at V and 7 bases at J, with 15 bases between. The CDR3 loop is CSVERGLPGNEQFF. The CDR3 bases are TGCAGCGTTGAAAGGGGGTTACCGGGGAATGAGCAGTTCTTC.

V usage is TRBV28 and J usage is TRBJ2-2; 8 positions match TRBD2. The CDR3 is 14 residues long. Germline V gene lookup returns CDR1 MDHEN and CDR2 SYDVKM. V dropped 2 bases and J dropped 4; count of bases not matched to a gene: 0. The CDR3: CASSLAGGTGELFF. Here the CDR3 DNA reads TGTGCCAGCAGTTTAGCGGGAGGCACCGGGGAGCTGTTTTTT.

The V call is TRBV7-2, the J call TRBJ2-2; D is uncertain. The ends were cut back, 0 bases at V and 5 bases at J, with 7 bases in the middle. Germline values: CDR1 SGHTA, CDR2 FQGNSA. CDR3 length: 14 residues. CDR3 nucleotide sequence: TGTGCCAGCAGCTTAGCGAGAGGTACCGGGGAGCTGTTTTTT. Residues: CASSLARGTGELFF.

This clone has only one observation. The rearrangement uses TRBV21-1 and TRBJ2-5; no DNA check was done on the table's D call, TRBD2. TRBV21-1 counts as a pseudogene. The CDR3 spans 18 residues. The CDR3: CASSKEPMTSGIKETQYF. Here the CDR3 DNA reads TGTGCCAGCAGCAAAGAACCTATGACTAGCGGAATCAAAGAGACCCAGTACTTC.

The chain is built from TRBV5-1 and TRBJ1-2; unclear D gene. The CDR3 runs to 15 residues. Trimming removed 0 bases at V and 4 bases at J, with 13 bases between. The germline gives CDR1 SGHRS, CDR2 YFSETQ. CDR3 protein: CASSLASARSYGYTF. The CDR3 coding sequence is TGCGCCAGCAGCTTGGCCTCGGCGCGGAGCTATGGCTACACCTTC.

This clone appeared once. This chain joins TRBV4-2 and TRBJ2-5; TRBD2 matches at 9 bases. Losses at the gene ends were 1 base for V and 2 bases for J; bases not matched to a gene: 2. The germline gives CDR1 LGHNA, CDR2 YNFKEQ. The CDR3 loop spans 15 amino acids. CDR3 DNA sequence: TGTGCCAGCAGCCAAGCGACTAGCGGACAAGAGACCCAGTACTTC. It specifies CASSQATSGQETQYF.

This rearrangement joins TRBV25-1 to TRBJ2-7, with 8 positions matching TRBD2. Germline V gene sequence: CDR1 MGHDK, CDR2 SYGVNS. With 2 bases clipped from V and 6 bases from J, the junction kept 3 bases outside the gene matches. The CDR3 totals 13 residues. The CDR3 sequence is CASSELRGGEQYF. The CDR3 bases are TGTGCCAGCAGTGAACTTCGGGGGGGCGAGCAGTACTTC.

The chain carries TRBV5-4 and TRBJ2-1, with TRBD2 as a possible D gene (5 bases). Germline CDR1 reads SGHNT; CDR2 reads YYREEE (reference sequence). The V gene lost 0 bases and the J gene lost 2 bases, with 9 bases spanning the gap. This CDR3 region has 15 residues. CDR3 amino acids: CASSLGGYPYNEQFF. As DNA, the CDR3 is TGTGCCAGCAGCTTGGGAGGGTATCCCTACAATGAGCAGTTCTTC.

J is TRBJ1-6 and V is TRBV27; maybe TRBD1 (6 bases). This CDR3 contains 17 residues. Germline CDR1 MNHEY, CDR2 SMNVEV (reference sequence). Trimming removed 3 bases at V and 9 bases at J, with 21 bases between. CDR3 in DNA: TGTGCCAGCAGTTTTCCTGCAGGGGCGCGGGTAGGTTCACCCCTCCACTTT. Translating gives CASSFPAGARVGSPLHF.

V and J are TRBV29-1 and TRBJ2-7, with D possibly TRBD1 on 6 matching bases. The germline gives CDR1 SQVTM, CDR2 ANQGSEA. This CDR3 spans 13 amino acids. V shed 3 bases and J shed 5 bases, with 14 bases lying between them. This CDR3 reads CSVEWQGNHEQYF. The CDR3 DNA is TGCAGCGTTGAGTGGCAGGGGAACCACGAGCAGTACTTC.

This chain joins TRBV27 and TRBJ2-1, with a possible D match to TRBD2 (6 bases). V was cut by 8 bases and J by 10 bases, with 21 bases left in between. CDR1 and CDR2 (germline): MNHEY, SMNVEV (reference sequence). The CDR3 loop spans 14 amino acids. The CDR3 is CASQVAGDSREQFF. CDR3 DNA: TGTGCCAGCCAGGTGGCTGGGGACTCTCGGGAGCAGTTCTTC.

The genes are TRBV5-1 and TRBJ1-3; D perhaps matches TRBD1 (5 bases). There are 15 residues in the CDR3. CDR1 is SGHRS, CDR2 YFSETQ, per germline. With 2 bases removed from V and 0 bases from J, the gap between germline ends came to 9 bases. Here the CDR3 DNA reads TGCGCCAGCAGCTTAGGGGCAAGCTCTGGAAACACCATATATTTT. It encodes CASSLGASSGNTIYF. Using reference TRBV5-1 and TRBJ1-3 for the parts outside the CDR3, the full variable domain is KAGVTQTPRYLIKTRGQQVTLSCSPISGHRSVSWYQQTPGQGLQFLFEYFSETQRNKGNFPGRFSGRQFSNSRSEMNVSTLELGDSALYLCASSLGASSGNTIYFGEGSWLTVV.

The chain links TRBV5-1 to TRBJ2-2; a possible D gene is TRBD1 (6 bases). V lost 6 bases to trimming and J lost 3 bases, with 15 bases between them. Germline V lookup: CDR1 SGHRS, CDR2 YFSETQ. This CDR3 contains 15 residues. The CDR3 is CASKLAYRDTGELFF. DNA for the CDR3: TGCGCCAGCAAACTGGCCTACAGGGACACCGGGGAGCTGTTTTTT.

The chain couples TRBV18 to TRBJ2-1, with D maybe TRBD1 (6 bases). The CDR3 length is 17 residues. V lost 2 bases to trimming and J lost 0 bases, with 14 bases between them. Germline CDR1 reads KGHSH; CDR2 reads LQKENI. CDR3 sequence reads: CASSPRTGLSSYNEQFF. Here the CDR3 DNA reads TGTGCCAGCTCACCAAGAACAGGGTTAAGCTCCTACAATGAGCAGTTCTTC.

The V call is TRBV7-9, the J call TRBJ1-4; a possible D gene is TRBD1 (5 bases). The V and J ends lost 5 bases and 3 bases respectively, with 10 bases between them. Per germline, CDR1 SEHNR and CDR2 FQNEAQ (reference sequence). This CDR3 spans 14 amino acids. CDR3 amino acids: CASSQGAANEKLFF. The CDR3 nucleotides read TGTGCCAGCAGCCAAGGGGCGGCTAATGAAAAACTGTTTTTT.

The chain links TRBV6-6 to TRBJ1-5, with TRBD1 matching over 9 bases. The ends lost 4 bases at V and 7 bases at J; junction bases unmatched: 5. CDR3 length: 14 residues. CDR1 is MNHNY, CDR2 SVGAGI, per germline (reference sequence). The CDR3 loop is CASSSGTGRQPQHF. CDR3 nucleotides: TGTGCCAGCAGTTCCGGGACAGGGAGACAGCCCCAGCATTTT.

V and J are TRBV7-2 and TRBJ2-1; the D gene is possibly TRBD2 (6 bases). The V end lost 5 bases, the J end lost 0 bases, and 14 bases lay between the germline ends. Per the germline V gene, CDR1 is SGHTA and CDR2 is FQGNSA. There are 16 residues in the CDR3. This CDR3 is CASSTPRDSSYNEQFF. The CDR3 nucleotides read TGTGCCAGCAGCACCCCCAGGGACTCCTCCTACAATGAGCAGTTCTTC.

J is TRBJ2-5 and V is TRBV5-1, with 8 bases lining up with TRBD2. The CDR3 sequence is 14 residues long. Losses at the gene ends were 5 bases for V and 2 bases for J; bases not matched to a gene: 5. Germline CDR1 SGHRS, CDR2 YFSETQ. CDR3 amino acids: CASRSGSVQETQYF. The CDR3 region has the DNA TGCGCCAGCAGGAGCGGGAGCGTACAAGAGACCCAGTACTTC.